Listed below are T cell receptor beta chains from one sample, sequenced in a study of T-cell memory formation after mild COVID-19. A single record per CDR3 protein comes from TCRdb applying MiXCR to the 5' RACE reads. The sample consists of approximately 490,000 distinct CDR3 sequences, roughly 22% of them appearing once. Sequencing was performed on PBMCs or a T cell subset sorted from them (not recorded which). These receptors were obtained from an adult woman who had mild COVID-19 (a few samples of this study predate the infection). Cell type and time point are not known. Both conserved end residues are part of each CDR3. The D gene is left open where the match is weak. Size is stated for part of the rows, as once, few or many counts, or as a class when the clone is expanded.

-,TRBJ2-3,TRBV7-3,-,CASSAGNTDTQYF,TGTGCCAGCAGCGCAGGAAACACAGATACGCAGTATTTT
-,TRBJ1-2,TRBV30,few,CAWSHRAVWAETNYGYTF,TGTGCCTGGAGTCACCGGGCGGTTTGGGCAGAAACTAACTATGGCTACACCTTC
-,TRBJ2-3,TRBV9,-,CASSVAPRQTDTQYF,TGTGCCAGCAGCGTAGCGCCACGACAGACAGATACGCAGTATTTT
-,TRBJ1-2,TRBV20-1,few,CSARGEGRGLYYGYTF,TGCAGTGCTAGGGGCGAGGGACGGGGCTTATACTATGGCTACACCTTC
-,TRBJ2-7,TRBV5-5,-,CASSLLQGLYEQYF,TGTGCCAGCAGCTTACTACAGGGTCTCTACGAGCAGTACTTC
TRBD1,TRBJ2-7,TRBV9,-,CASSPSGTGLSEQYF,TGTGCCAGCAGCCCAAGCGGGACAGGGTTAAGTGAGCAGTACTTC
-,TRBJ1-6,TRBV12-3/TRBV12-4,many,CASSRTASYNSPLHF,TGTGCCAGCAGTCGGACGGCCTCCTATAATTCACCCCTCCACTTT
TRBD1,TRBJ2-7,TRBV20-1,few,CSFRTGGTYEQYF,TGCAGTTTCAGGACAGGGGGAACCTACGAGCAGTACTTC
-,TRBJ2-7,TRBV29-1,-,CSFIQGFSYEQYF,TGCAGCTTTATCCAGGGATTCTCCTACGAGCAGTACTTC
TRBD1,TRBJ1-1,TRBV5-1,few,CASSYDRAQMNTEAFF,TGCGCCAGCAGCTATGACAGGGCCCAGATGAACACTGAAGCTTTCTTT
-,TRBJ2-1,TRBV5-1,-,CASSVESNEQFF,TGCGCCAGCAGCGTGGAGAGCAATGAGCAGTTCTTC
TRBD1,TRBJ2-5,TRBV7-9,few,CASSLDPGQGEQNQETQYF,TGTGCCAGCAGCTTAGATCCGGGACAGGGGGAGCAGAACCAAGAGACCCAGTACTTC
-,TRBJ2-3,TRBV6-6,many,CASSDPRGVHTQYF,TGTGCCAGCAGTGACCCGCGGGGTGTACATACGCAGTATTTT
TRBD1,TRBJ2-5,TRBV18,few,CASSRRQGNSQETQYF,TGTGCCAGCTCACGCAGACAGGGAAACTCTCAAGAGACCCAGTACTTC
TRBD1,TRBJ1-1,TRBV29-1,once,CSVWGGGRIPNTEAFF,TGCAGCGTTTGGGGAGGGGGCAGGATTCCGAACACTGAAGCTTTCTTT
TRBD1,TRBJ2-1,TRBV6-2/TRBV6-3,few,CASSGTGRYNEQFF,TGTGCCAGCAGCGGGACAGGGAGATACAATGAGCAGTTCTTC
-,TRBJ1-2,TRBV5-1,few,CASSYGAGVGYTF,TGCGCCAGCAGCTACGGGGCAGGAGTTGGCTACACCTTC
-,TRBJ1-2,TRBV12-3/TRBV12-4,few,CASSPGAAGYTF,TGTGCCAGCAGCCCCGGGGCGGCTGGCTACACCTTC
-,TRBJ2-7,TRBV9,-,CASSVKSRERMNEQYF,TGTGCCAGCAGCGTGAAATCCAGGGAAAGGATGAACGAGCAGTACTTC
-,TRBJ2-5,TRBV5-1,many,CASSLADPVQETQYF,TGCGCCAGCAGCTTGGCCGATCCGGTACAAGAGACCCAGTACTTC
-,TRBJ2-4,TRBV7-9,-,CASSFPPEVIQYF,TGTGCCAGCAGCTTCCCCCCGGAGGTTATTCAGTACTTC
-,TRBJ1-1,TRBV20-1,-,CSAARGPNTEAFF,TGCAGTGCTGCCAGGGGACCGAACACTGAAGCTTTCTTT
TRBD1,TRBJ2-5,TRBV11-1,few,CASSLVRGYQETQYF,TGTGCCAGCAGCTTAGTCAGGGGGTACCAAGAGACCCAGTACTTC
-,TRBJ2-1,TRBV3-1,few,CASSLDGVRSNEQFF,TGTGCCAGCAGCCTCGACGGGGTCCGTTCCAATGAGCAGTTCTTC
TRBD2,TRBJ2-5,TRBV9,-,CASSVGTSGIQETQYF,TGTGCCAGCAGCGTAGGGACTAGCGGAATCCAAGAGACCCAGTACTTC
-,TRBJ2-1,TRBV12-3/TRBV12-4,few,CASRAGVMPHNEQFF,TGTGCCAGCAGGGCAGGGGTCATGCCTCACAATGAGCAGTTCTTC
TRBD2,TRBJ2-1,TRBV24-1,few,CATYGAGDHEQFF,TGTGCCACTTATGGAGCGGGAGACCATGAGCAGTTCTTC
TRBD2,TRBJ2-2,TRBV7-9,few,CASSFFLAGTGELFF,TGTGCCAGCAGCTTTTTCCTAGCGGGGACCGGGGAGCTGTTTTTT
-,TRBJ2-7,TRBV4-2,-,CASSQGGGQVYEQYF,TGTGCCAGCAGCCAAGGGGGGGGACAGGTCTACGAGCAGTACTTC
-,TRBJ2-7,TRBV2,-,CAIYSGEEQYF,TGTGCCATCTACAGTGGTGAGGAGCAGTACTTC
TRBD1,TRBJ1-2,TRBV6-6,-,CATATGTADGYTF,TGTGCCACCGCCACCGGGACAGCCGATGGCTACACCTTC
-,TRBJ2-1,TRBV7-9,many,CASSFDLSSYNEQFF,TGTGCCAGCAGCTTCGACCTTAGCTCCTACAATGAGCAGTTCTTC
TRBD2,TRBJ2-7,TRBV2,few,CASTKAGGNEQYF,TGTGCCAGCACCAAAGCGGGAGGTAACGAGCAGTACTTC
-,TRBJ1-5,TRBV20-1,many,CSAPPLGYNQPQHF,TGCAGTGCTCCCCCCCTGGGGTACAATCAGCCCCAGCATTTT
-,TRBJ2-7,TRBV20-1,many,CSARDDRLYEQYF,TGCAGTGCTAGAGATGACAGGCTATACGAGCAGTACTTC
-,TRBJ2-5,TRBV29-1,-,CSVEVLGGVETQYF,TGCAGCGTTGAAGTGCTCGGGGGAGTAGAGACCCAGTACTTC
-,TRBJ2-1,TRBV6-4,-,CASSDTNSGASYNEQFF,TGTGCCAGCAGTGACACCAATAGCGGAGCCTCCTACAATGAGCAGTTCTTC
-,TRBJ2-7,TRBV12-3/TRBV12-4,-,CASSGVYRNYEQYF,TGTGCCAGCAGCGGGGTGTACAGGAACTACGAGCAGTACTTC
-,TRBJ2-2,TRBV7-9,-,CASRRGSLVLFF,TGTGCCAGCAGACGGGGTTCCCTAGTGCTGTTTTTT
TRBD2,TRBJ2-7,TRBV20-1,-,CSALAGVRDEQYF,TGCAGTGCTTTAGCGGGAGTTCGGGACGAGCAGTACTTC
TRBD2,TRBJ2-2,TRBV27,few,CASRDSGRAVRELFF,TGTGCCAGCAGAGATAGCGGGAGGGCGGTACGGGAGCTGTTTTTT
-,TRBJ2-1,TRBV30,few,CAWSVLRNEQFF,TGTGCCTGGAGTGTACTCCGCAATGAGCAGTTCTTC
TRBD1,TRBJ2-2,TRBV5-5,-,CAVTTRRGGPIPGELFF,TGTGCGGTTACCACGAGGCGAGGGGGCCCGATCCCCGGGGAGCTGTTTTTT
TRBD1,TRBJ2-1,TRBV24-1,-,CATSTGGSGNEQFF,TGTGCCACCAGCACAGGGGGCTCGGGTAATGAGCAGTTCTTC
-,TRBJ1-4,TRBV7-9,-,CASSPLFGGNEKLFF,TGTGCCAGCAGCCCCCTGTTCGGGGGGAATGAAAAACTGTTTTTT
TRBD2,TRBJ2-2,TRBV7-3,few,CASSLMTSENTGELFF,TGTGCCAGCAGCTTAATGACTAGCGAGAACACCGGGGAGCTGTTTTTT
TRBD1,TRBJ2-7,TRBV2,few,CASNEIRGRYYEQYF,TGTGCCAGCAACGAAATCAGGGGGAGATACTACGAGCAGTACTTC
-,TRBJ2-1,TRBV29-1,-,CSARRRGYNEQFF,TGCAGCGCCAGGCGGAGGGGATACAATGAGCAGTTCTTC
-,TRBJ1-1,TRBV30,few,CAWSVLTEAFF,TGTGCCTGGAGTGTACTCACTGAAGCTTTCTTT
-,TRBJ2-7,TRBV5-6,few,CASSSGLQPNNEQYF,TGTGCCAGCAGCTCGGGACTCCAGCCAAACAACGAGCAGTACTTC
-,TRBJ1-1,TRBV18,-,CASSPLRPGNTEAFF,TGTGCCAGCTCACCACTGCGCCCGGGGAACACTGAAGCTTTCTTT
TRBD2,TRBJ2-1,TRBV9,-,CASSVEPPGLAGGGDNEQFF,TGTGCCAGCAGCGTAGAGCCGCCGGGACTAGCGGGAGGGGGGGACAATGAGCAGTTCTTC
TRBD2,TRBJ2-3,TRBV4-3,few,CASSRAAGDTDTQYF,TGCGCCAGCAGCCGCGCCGCGGGGGATACAGATACGCAGTATTTT
-,TRBJ1-1,TRBV12-3/TRBV12-4,few,CASSFSATVEAFF,TGTGCCAGCAGTTTTTCTGCCACGGTTGAAGCTTTCTTT
-,TRBJ2-2,TRBV6-5,few,CASSYSRGGADTGELFF,TGTGCCAGCAGTTACTCGAGGGGGGGCGCGGACACCGGGGAGCTGTTTTTT
-,TRBJ2-7,TRBV9,-,CASSVVTGAEQYF,TGTGCCAGCAGCGTAGTTACAGGCGCCGAGCAGTACTTC
-,TRBJ1-2,TRBV18,few,CASSETGGNYGYTF,TGTGCCAGCTCCGAGACAGGAGGAAACTATGGCTACACCTTC
-,TRBJ2-7,TRBV5-6,-,CASSRGIEEYF,TGTGCCAGCAGCCGCGGGATCGAGGAGTACTTC
-,TRBJ1-5,TRBV30,few,CAWSGTISNQPQHF,TGTGCCTGGAGTGGAACTATTAGCAATCAGCCCCAGCATTTT
TRBD2,TRBJ2-7,TRBV7-2,few,CASSRSRLAGLGDEQYF,TGTGCCAGCAGCCGAAGCCGACTAGCGGGCCTTGGTGACGAGCAGTACTTC